A selection of T cell receptor beta chains follows, all from one sample in a study of T cells in Graves' hyperthyroidism and ophthalmopathy. TCRdb reprocessed the multiplex PCR reads with MiXCR, giving one entry per CDR3 protein. This sample yields hundreds of thousands of distinct CDR3 sequences, of which about 15% are seen a single time; around 13% belongs to the top ten. Sequencing was done on a sample of blood. The receptors here all came from a man aged 18 to 30 with Graves' ophthalmopathy. Both conserved end residues are part of each CDR3. The order of the fields is clone size, D gene, J gene, V gene, CDR3 protein, CDR3 DNA. A D gene is named only where the DNA matches it firmly. Some rows mark clone size as missing; the rest say once, few, many or name a class of expanded clone.

many | TRBD2 | TRBJ2-5 | TRBV9 | CASSVGGLAGGQETQYF | TGTGCCAGCAGCGTAGGGGGGCTAGCGGGGGGCCAAGAGACCCAGTACTTC
NA | NA | TRBJ1-2 | TRBV9 | CASSPDGTLRGYGYTF | TGTGCCAGCAGCCCCGACGGGACCCTCAGGGGATATGGCTACACCTTC
many | TRBD2 | TRBJ2-5 | TRBV24-1 | CATSDTLETSGLRETQYF | TGTGCCACCAGTGATACGTTGGAGACTAGCGGGTTGCGAGAGACCCAGTACTTC
many | TRBD1 | TRBJ1-6 | TRBV6-1 | CASSGRKQGASPLHF | TGTGCCAGCAGTGGGCGTAAACAGGGGGCTTCACCCCTCCACTTT
few | TRBD1 | TRBJ2-2 | TRBV5-1 | CASSTGQNTYTGELFF | TGCGCCAGCAGCACGGGACAGAACACTTACACCGGGGAGCTGTTTTTT
NA | NA | TRBJ2-3 | TRBV29-1 | CSAVCEGGAVGTQYF | TGCAGCGCGGTTTGTGAGGGGGGGGCCGTCGGTACGCAGTATTTT
many | TRBD1 | TRBJ2-7 | TRBV7-2 | CASSLAHSYSRQGAYEQYF | TGTGCCAGCAGCTTAGCTCACAGCTATTCGAGACAGGGGGCCTACGAGCAGTACTTC
many | NA | TRBJ1-2 | TRBV28 | CASSSTGTGYGYTF | TGTGCCAGCAGCTCAACCGGGACCGGCTATGGCTACACCTTC
NA | NA | TRBJ2-1 | TRBV19 | CASSIASTYNEQFF | TGTGCCAGTAGTATCGCCTCTACCTACAATGAGCAGTTCTTC
NA | TRBD1 | TRBJ1-2 | TRBV29-1 | CSVSGQGDYGYTF | TGCAGCGTGTCCGGACAGGGGGACTATGGCTACACCTTC
few | TRBD1 | TRBJ2-5 | TRBV4-1 | CASSQPYDRGRQETQYF | TGCGCCAGCAGCCAACCTTACGACAGGGGGCGGCAAGAGACCCAGTACTTC
many | NA | TRBJ2-7 | TRBV3-1 | CASSQERGLRQPYEQYF | TGTGCCAGCAGCCAAGAAAGGGGATTACGGCAGCCCTACGAGCAGTACTTC
many | NA | TRBJ2-3 | TRBV5-1 | CASSPGATQYF | TGCGCCAGCAGCCCGGGGGCTACGCAGTATTTT
many | NA | TRBJ1-2 | TRBV12-3/TRBV12-4 | CASSLVGYYGYTF | TGTGCCAGCAGTTTAGTCGGGTACTATGGCTACACCTTC
many | NA | TRBJ1-2 | TRBV6-2/TRBV6-3 | CASSSPGDGPIYGYTF | TGTGCCAGCAGCTCGCCCGGGGACGGTCCTATCTATGGCTACACCTTC
NA | TRBD1 | TRBJ1-4 | TRBV20-1 | CSADTGDANEKLFF | TGCAGTGCTGATACAGGGGACGCTAATGAAAAACTGTTTTTT
many | NA | TRBJ1-2 | TRBV6-1 | CASRGTGLGQDGYTF | TGTGCCAGCAGAGGTACCGGGCTTGGGCAGGATGGCTACACCTTC
NA | NA | TRBJ2-5 | TRBV11-3 | CASSPPSGLLGEAQYF | TGTGCCAGCTCACCACCGTCGGGGCTCCTCGGGGAGGCCCAGTACTTC
many | NA | TRBJ2-3 | TRBV11-2 | CASSLDSGLSGRRTDTQYF | TGTGCCAGCAGCTTAGACTCAGGTTTGTCAGGGAGACGCACAGATACGCAGTATTTT
many | NA | TRBJ2-1 | TRBV6-5 | CASSYSGPTYNEQFF | TGTGCCAGCAGTTACTCAGGACCCACCTACAATGAGCAGTTCTTC
NA | NA | TRBJ2-5 | TRBV10-3 | CAISESERRGEETQYF | TGTGCCATCAGTGAGTCGGAGCGGAGGGGGGAAGAGACCCAGTACTTC